One sample yielded the 16 T cell receptor beta chains listed below, sequenced in a study of cytotoxic CD8 clonotypes in ibrutinib-treated CLL (dated by TCRdb to about 2021). This sample's time point label indicates: more than 10 months on ibrutinib. The receptor library was made with the immunoSEQ multiplex PCR assay. Here the immuneACCESS table is served through TCRdb, limited to in-frame sequences with V and J called. Missing clones are a known gap in these copies; in checked studies unresolved V genes cover under half, and the rest lacks a known reason. The sample records some 200,000 clones, more than 75% of which are singletons. 10% to 12% of the sample is taken by the ten largest. The sample consisted of PBMCs, taken after 12 months of ibrutinib treatment. Receptor source: a human donor with chronic lymphocytic leukemia.

This clone was observed a handful of times. The J gene is TRBJ2-1, the V gene TRBV5-5, with 7 bases fitting TRBD2. J lost 5 bases, V lost 4 bases, and 15 bases had no gene match. Germline V gene lookup returns CDR1 SGHKS and CDR2 YYEKEE (reference sequence). This CDR3 is built from 17 residues. This chain's CDR3 is CASSTLTSARSHNEQFF. The CDR3 DNA follows: TGTGCCAGCAGCACCCTAACTAGCGCCAGGTCCCACAATGAGCAGTTCTTC.

This clone was picked up one time. The V call is TRBV4-1, the J call TRBJ2-5; tentative D call: TRBD1 (6 bases). V lost 1 base and J 6 bases, leaving 12 bases between the germline ends. CDR3 length equals 14 residues. Germline values: CDR1 MGHRA, CDR2 YSYEKL. The chain's CDR3 is CASSQAQGEKTQYF. Here the CDR3 DNA reads TGCGCCAGCAGCCAAGCACAGGGTGAAAAGACCCAGTACTTC.

The chain has TRBV28 and TRBJ1-5; no definite D call. Trimming removed 2 bases from V and 0 bases from J, with 8 bases in between. Germline V gene lookup returns CDR1 MDHEN and CDR2 SYDVKM. The CDR3 is 15 amino acids. Here the CDR3 reads CASSLAQHSNQPQHF. The CDR3 DNA is TGTGCCAGCAGTTTAGCACAGCATAGCAATCAGCCCCAGCATTTT.

The J gene is TRBJ1-5, the V gene TRBV6-1, with a possible D match to TRBD1 (6 bases). Germline V gene data show CDR1 as MNHNS and CDR2 as SASEGT. The germline V and J ends were trimmed by 2 bases and 5 bases, with 16 bases remaining between them. The CDR3 covers 16 residues. In DNA form, the CDR3 reads TGTGCCAGCAGTGAACGTACAGGGAGGGCTGATCAGCCCCAGCATTTT. Its translation: CASSERTGRADQPQHF.

With respect to this clone: The junction does not match germline at one end; this may be a read error. The V call is TRBV6-6, the J call TRBJ2-2; possible D gene TRBD2, 6 bases. The CDR3 sequence is 12 residues long. Germline V lookup: CDR1 MNHNY, CDR2 SVGAGI (reference sequence). The CDR3 sequence is CASGGNPGELFF. CDR3 nucleotides: TGTGCCAGCGGGGGGAACCCCGGGGAGCTGTTTTTT.

The gene calls are TRBV6-6 and TRBJ2-5; 10 positions agree with TRBD2. V shed 5 bases, J shed 0 bases, and the junction held 6 bases outside the gene matches. Germline CDR1 is MNHNY and CDR2 is SVGAGI (reference sequence). The length of the CDR3 is 16 residues. The CDR3 DNA sequence: TGTGCCAGCAGTACCCCCGGGACTAGCGACCAAGAGACCCAGTACTTC. Its protein is CASSTPGTSDQETQYF.

CDR3 amino acids: CASSDYSGTGDDTQYF. CDR3 in DNA: TGTGCCAGCTCAGACTACTCCGGGACAGGGGACGATACGCAGTATTTT. The chain uses TRBV18 and TRBJ2-3, with 10 nucleotides matching TRBD1. V shed 5 bases and J 6 bases; nucleotides not matched to a gene: 11. CDR3 length equals 16 residues. The germline CDR1 and CDR2 sequences are KGHSH and LQKENI.

The J gene is TRBJ2-7, the V gene TRBV27; possible D gene TRBD2, 6 bases. Trimming removed 6 bases at V and 4 bases at J, with 19 bases between. CDR3 length: 15 residues. Germline V lookup: CDR1 MNHEY, CDR2 SMNVEV (reference sequence). The CDR3 bases are TGTGCCAGCAGAGGGTTTGAGGAGGGTAATTACGAGCAGTACTTC. The encoded protein is CASRGFEEGNYEQYF.

The chain carries TRBV21-1 and TRBJ1-2. TRBV21-1 has pseudogene status. The CDR3 covers 14 residues. CDR3 bases: TGTGCCAGCAGCAAAGCAAGAGCCCCCTATGGCTACACCTTC. This translates into CASSKARAPYGYTF.

The rearrangement uses TRBV5-4 and TRBJ2-7; 9 bases line up with TRBD1. The germline V gene has CDR1 SGHNT and CDR2 YYREEE (reference sequence). This CDR3 has 15 residues. Unmatched junction bases numbered 11, after V lost 6 bases and J lost 4 bases. CDR3 nucleotide sequence: TGTGCCAGCACCTCCGGGGACAGGGTATCTTACGAGCAGTACTTC. This sequence encodes CASTSGDRVSYEQYF.

The V and J genes are TRBV28 and TRBJ1-1, with TRBD1 matching 7 bases. The V segment lost 3 bases and the J segment 10 bases; nucleotides outside the gene matches: 5. This CDR3 is built from 12 residues. Germline-derived CDR1 and CDR2 are MDHEN and SYDVKM. CDR3 sequence: CASSFYRTGAFF. CDR3 in DNA: TGTGCCAGCAGTTTCTACCGGACAGGAGCTTTCTTT.

The rearrangement links TRBV5-1 to TRBJ2-7; 11 bases match TRBD1. CDR1 is SGHRS and CDR2 is YFSETQ in the germline V gene. This CDR3 contains 13 residues. V was clipped by 7 bases and J by 0 bases; unmatched bases: 0. CDR3 sequence: CASGTGGSYEQYF. The CDR3 bases are TGCGCCAGCGGGACAGGGGGCTCCTACGAGCAGTACTTC.

This clone came up a few times. The rearrangement joins TRBV9 to TRBJ2-1; 7 bases fit TRBD2. The germline CDR1 and CDR2 sequences are SGDLS and YYNGEE. V trimming: 6 bases; J trimming: 4 bases; junction bases outside the gene matches: 10. There are 15 residues in the CDR3. Here the CDR3 reads CASTTGGPGYNEQFF. Here the CDR3 DNA reads TGTGCCAGCACCACGGGAGGACCAGGATACAATGAGCAGTTCTTC. Drawing the rest from reference TRBV9 and TRBJ2-1, the complete variable domain is DSGVTQTPKHLITATGQRVTLRCSPRSGDLSVYWYQQSLDQGLQFLIQYYNGEERAKGNILERFSAQQFPDLHSELNLSSLELGDSALYFCASTTGGPGYNEQFFGPGTRLTVL.

This clone was counted a single time. The chain uses TRBV13 and TRBJ2-7; unclear D gene. With 5 bases removed from V and 3 bases from J, the gap between germline ends came to 14 bases. CDR1 is PRHDT and CDR2 is FYEKMQ in the germline V gene (reference sequence). The CDR3 length is 14 residues. The CDR3 coding sequence is TGTGCCAGCAGCCCGCCGGACGGATTCTACGAGCAGTACTTC. Translation: CASSPPDGFYEQYF.

This sequence joins TRBV5-6 and TRBJ1-2, with TRBD1 identical over 7 bases. V gave up 4 bases and J gave up 8 bases; unmatched junction bases: 14. There are 15 residues in the CDR3. Germline lookup yields CDR1 SGHDT and CDR2 YYEEEE. In DNA form, the CDR3 reads TGTGCCAGCAGCGAGTACAGGGGATCAGTGGGCGGCTACACCTTC. As protein: CASSEYRGSVGGYTF.

V usage is TRBV6-5 and J usage is TRBJ2-7; D is possibly TRBD1 or TRBD2 (5 bases each). Germline CDR1 MNHEY, CDR2 SVGAGI. This CDR3 has 15 residues. V was clipped by 5 bases and J by 2 bases, with 16 bases between them. CDR3 DNA sequence: TGTGCCAGCAGTCGCTCCCCGGGGCGCCCCTACGAGCAGTACTTC. Translating gives CASSRSPGRPYEQYF.